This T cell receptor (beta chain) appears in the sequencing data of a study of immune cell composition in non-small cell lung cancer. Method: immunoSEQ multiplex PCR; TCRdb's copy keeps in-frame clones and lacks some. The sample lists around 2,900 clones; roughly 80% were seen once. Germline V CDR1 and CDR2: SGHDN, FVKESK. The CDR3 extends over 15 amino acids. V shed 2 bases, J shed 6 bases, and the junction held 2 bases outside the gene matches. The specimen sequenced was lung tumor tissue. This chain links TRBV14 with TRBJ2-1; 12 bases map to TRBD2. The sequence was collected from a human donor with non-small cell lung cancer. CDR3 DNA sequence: TGTGCCAGCAGCCAACTAGCGGGGGGGCCCAATGAGCAGTTCTTC. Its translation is CASSQLAGGPNEQFF.